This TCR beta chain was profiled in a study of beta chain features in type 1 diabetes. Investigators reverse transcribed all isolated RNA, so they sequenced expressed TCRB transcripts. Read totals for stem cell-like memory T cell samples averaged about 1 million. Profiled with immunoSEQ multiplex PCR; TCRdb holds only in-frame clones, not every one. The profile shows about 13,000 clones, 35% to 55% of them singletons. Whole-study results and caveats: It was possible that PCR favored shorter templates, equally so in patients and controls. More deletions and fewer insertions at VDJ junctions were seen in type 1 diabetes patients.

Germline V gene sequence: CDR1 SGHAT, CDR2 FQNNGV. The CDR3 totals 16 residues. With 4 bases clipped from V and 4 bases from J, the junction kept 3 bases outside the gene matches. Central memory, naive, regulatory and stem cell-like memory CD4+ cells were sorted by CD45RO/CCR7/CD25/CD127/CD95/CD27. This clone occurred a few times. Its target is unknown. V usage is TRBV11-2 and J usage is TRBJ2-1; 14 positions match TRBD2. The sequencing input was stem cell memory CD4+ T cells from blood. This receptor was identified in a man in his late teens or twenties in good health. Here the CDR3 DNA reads TGTGCCAGCAGCTCCCGACTAGCGGGGGGGTACAATGAGCAGTTCTTC. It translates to CASSSRLAGGYNEQFF.